This TCR beta chain is from a study of blood T cell repertoires in COVID-19. Generated by immunoSEQ multiplex PCR, the TCRdb table keeps only in-frame clones and is missing some. The sample has under 200,000 clones, 80% to 90% seen once. The V gene's germline CDR1 is SGHKS and CDR2 YYEKEE (reference sequence). The CDR3 extends over 16 amino acids. The V and J ends lost 3 bases and 2 bases respectively, with 15 bases between them. Sequenced material: peripheral blood. The V call is TRBV5-5, the J call TRBJ2-1; perhaps TRBD1 as D (6 bases). The origin of this receptor is a woman in her sixties or seventies with COVID-19, enrolled during active disease. The CDR3, as DNA: TGTGCCAGCAGCTCCCTAGGGGGTAGGGCCTACAATGAGCAGTTCTTC. Encoded protein: CASSSLGGRAYNEQFF. Drawing the rest from reference TRBV5-5 and TRBJ2-1, the complete variable domain is DAGVTQSPTHLIKTRGQQVTLRCSPISGHKSVSWYQQVLGQGPQFIFQYYEKEERGRGNFPDRFSARQFPNYSSELNVNALLLGDSALYLCASSSLGGRAYNEQFFGPGTRLTVL.